This entry features one T cell receptor beta chain sequence. Antigen unknown. CDR1 MNHNS and CDR2 SASEGT come from the germline V gene. V was pared by 1 base and J by 4 bases, with 7 bases of the junction left unmatched. CDR3 length: 16 residues. Using immunoSEQ multiplex PCR, the repertoire was profiled, and TCRdb retains in-frame clones only, with some absent. This sample has some 70,000 clones, with about 91% found just once. This entry comes from a study of OX40 agonist ivuxolimab in advanced cancers. Study conclusions and caveats: In CD8+ T cells, expanded clones were on average more numerous than in CD4+.

The V gene is TRBV6-1, the J gene TRBJ1-5; 7 nucleotides align to TRBD1. The source material was CD4+ or CD8+ T cells sorted from blood, sampled in a trial of the OX40 agonist ivuxolimab. The receptor was isolated from an adult with an advanced solid tumor such as melanoma, head and neck, liver or kidney cancer. The CDR3 sequence is CASSEGAGGLNQPQHF. The CDR3 DNA reads TGTGCCAGCAGTGAAGGGGCAGGGGGTCTGAATCAGCCCCAGCATTTT.